These 7 T cell receptor beta chains share one sample of origin, sequenced in a study of shared clonotypes between healthy human individuals. The table came from immunoSEQ multiplex PCR; TCRdb's copy has only in-frame clones and leaves some out. The data contain roughly 2 million clones, approximately 95% of them seen just once; the ten biggest clones take up about 0.13%. What was sequenced was naive CD4+ T cells sorted from blood. Described subset: CD45RA+ positively selected. These receptors were collected from a man between 18 and 29 years old in good health.

The chain recombines TRBV19 with TRBJ1-1; D is unresolved. The V gene lost 1 base and the J gene lost 1 base, with 7 bases spanning the gap. The CDR3 length is 14 residues. The V gene's germline CDR1 is LNHDA and CDR2 SQIVND (reference sequence). The CDR3 reads CASSIGQENTEAFF. The CDR3 nucleotides read TGTGCCAGTAGTATAGGGCAGGAGAACACTGAAGCTTTCTTT.

The chain carries TRBV30 and TRBJ2-3; 9 bases map to TRBD1. V shed 1 base and J 2 bases; nucleotides not matched to a gene: 7. This CDR3 has 16 residues. Germline CDR1 GTSNPN, CDR2 SVGIG (reference sequence). CDR3 loop: CAWSGPTGGNTDTQYF. DNA of the CDR3: TGTGCCTGGAGTGGCCCTACAGGGGGCAACACAGATACGCAGTATTTT.

This clone was recorded only once. The chain uses TRBV9 and TRBJ2-1, with 9 bases identical to TRBD2. This CDR3 spans 14 amino acids. The ends lost 0 bases at V and 9 bases at J; junction bases unmatched: 4. Germline assignment: CDR1 SGDLS and CDR2 YYNGEE. The CDR3 region is CASSVASGGPEQFF. The CDR3 DNA is TGTGCCAGCAGCGTAGCGAGCGGGGGGCCTGAGCAGTTCTTC.

The J gene is TRBJ2-5, the V gene TRBV29-1; D unresolved. The ends were cut back, 6 bases at V and 5 bases at J, with 1 base in the middle. The CDR3 is 8 residues long. Germline V gene lookup returns CDR1 SQVTM and CDR2 ANQGSEA. The CDR3 DNA reads as TGCAGCGTCGAGACCCAGTACTTC. This encodes CSVETQYF.

The rearrangement links TRBV5-1 to TRBJ2-1; no reliable D call. Germline CDR1 is SGHRS and CDR2 is YFSETQ. Trimming stripped 7 bases from V and 0 bases from J, with 14 bases between. This CDR3 contains 15 residues. CDR3 DNA sequence: TGCGCCAGCGGCCCGGCGGATCCCTCCTACAATGAGCAGTTCTTC. Translated, it gives CASGPADPSYNEQFF.

The CDR3 region has the DNA TGTGCCTGGAGCTCTACTAGCGGAGGGACCCAGTACTTC. Its protein is CAWSSTSGGTQYF. The chain couples TRBV30 to TRBJ2-5; 8 nucleotides agree with TRBD2. CDR3 length: 13 amino acids. V lost 3 bases, J lost 7 bases, and 7 bases stayed unmatched. CDR1 and CDR2 (germline): GTSNPN, SVGIG (reference sequence). Using reference TRBV30 and TRBJ2-5 for the parts outside the CDR3, the full variable domain is SQTIHQWPATLVQPVGSPLSLECTVEGTSNPNLYWYRQAAGRGLQLLFYSVGIGQISSEVPQNLSASRPQDRQFILSSKKLLLSDSGFYLCAWSSTSGGTQYFGPGTRLLVL.

This chain joins TRBV10-3 and TRBJ2-7; D gene ambiguous. Trimming shortened V by 6 bases and J by 2 bases, and 17 bases separated the two germline ends. In germline, CDR1 is ENHRY, CDR2 SYGVKD. This CDR3 has 15 amino acids. In DNA, the CDR3 is TGTGCCATCAGGAGTCCCGCCCGCGCCCCCTACGAGCAGTACTTC. Translating gives CAIRSPARAPYEQYF.